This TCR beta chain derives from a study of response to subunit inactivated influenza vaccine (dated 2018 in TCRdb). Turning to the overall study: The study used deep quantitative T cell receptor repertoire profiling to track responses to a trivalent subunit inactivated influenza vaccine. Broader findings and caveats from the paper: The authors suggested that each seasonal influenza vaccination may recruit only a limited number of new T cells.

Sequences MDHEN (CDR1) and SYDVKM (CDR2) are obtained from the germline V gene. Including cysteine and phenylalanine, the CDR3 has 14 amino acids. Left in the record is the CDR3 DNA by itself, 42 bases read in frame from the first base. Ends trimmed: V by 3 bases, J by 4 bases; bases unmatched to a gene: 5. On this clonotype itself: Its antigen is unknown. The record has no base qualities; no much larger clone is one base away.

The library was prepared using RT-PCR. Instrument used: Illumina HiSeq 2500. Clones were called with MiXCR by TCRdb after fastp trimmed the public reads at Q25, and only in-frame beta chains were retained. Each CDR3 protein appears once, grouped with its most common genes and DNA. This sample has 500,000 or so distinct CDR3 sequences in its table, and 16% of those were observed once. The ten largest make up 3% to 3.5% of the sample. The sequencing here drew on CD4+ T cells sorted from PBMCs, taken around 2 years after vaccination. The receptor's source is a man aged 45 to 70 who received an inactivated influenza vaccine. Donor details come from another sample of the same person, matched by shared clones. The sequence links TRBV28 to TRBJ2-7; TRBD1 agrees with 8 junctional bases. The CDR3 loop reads CASSFPGGGYEQYF. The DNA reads TGTGCCAGCAGTTTCCCAGGGGGCGGATACGAGCAGTACTTC.